This TCR beta chain was sequenced during a study of a mutant IDH1 vaccine in newly diagnosed glioma. Study context: Either 4-6 weeks after radiotherapy alone or alongside temozolomide, vaccination was begun. Former treatment meant radiotherapy, temozolomide, or both; the majority had gotten both.

Note on this clone: Its antigen remains unknown.

This CDR3 contains 15 residues. The germline gives CDR1 SGHTA, CDR2 FQGTGA. Between the trimmed V and J ends, which lost 4 bases and 1 base, there was a span of 10 bases. Sequencing used immunoSEQ multiplex PCR; TCRdb keeps in-frame clones, though not all of them. This table holds approximately 61,000 clones, roughly 80% found once. Time point reported: week 11, during vaccination. It was 300 ug of mutant IDH1 20-mer peptide that made up each vaccine dose, given with topical imiquimod. The astrocytomas were IDH1-mutant, ATRX-negative, and WHO grade 3 or 4. This TCR derives from a man aged 50 or older with glioma. The rearrangement joins TRBV7-3 to TRBJ2-2; D assignment may be TRBD1 or TRBD2 (7 bases each). The source material was PBMCs, sampled from a glioma patient whose treatment included an IDH1 peptide vaccine. CDR3 sequence reads: CASSSRGGNTGELFF. CDR3 coding DNA: TGTGCCAGCAGCTCCAGGGGGGGGAACACCGGGGAGCTGTTTTTT.